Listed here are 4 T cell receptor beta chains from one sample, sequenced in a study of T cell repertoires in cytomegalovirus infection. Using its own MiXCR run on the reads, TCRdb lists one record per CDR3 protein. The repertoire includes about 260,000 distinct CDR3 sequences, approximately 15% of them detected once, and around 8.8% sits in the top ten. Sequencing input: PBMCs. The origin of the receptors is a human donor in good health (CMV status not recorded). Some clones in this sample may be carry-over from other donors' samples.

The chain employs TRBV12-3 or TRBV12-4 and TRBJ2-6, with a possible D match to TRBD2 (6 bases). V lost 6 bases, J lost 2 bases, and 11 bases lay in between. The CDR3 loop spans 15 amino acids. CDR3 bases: TGTGCCAGCAGCACGTGGGGGGCTGGGGCCAACGTCCTGACTTTC. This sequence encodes CASSTWGAGANVLTF.

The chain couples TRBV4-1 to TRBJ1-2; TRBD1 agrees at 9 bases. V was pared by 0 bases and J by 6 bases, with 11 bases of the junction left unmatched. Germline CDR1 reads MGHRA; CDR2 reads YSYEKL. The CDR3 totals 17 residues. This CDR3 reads CASSQETGTGIGDGYTF. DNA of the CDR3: TGCGCCAGCAGCCAAGAAACCGGGACAGGGATAGGTGATGGCTACACCTTC.

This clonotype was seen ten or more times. CDR3 protein: CASSSGQFNSPLHF. The CDR3 DNA reads TGTGCCAGCAGTTCGGGACAGTTTAATTCACCCCTCCACTTT. The chain uses TRBV28 and TRBJ1-6, with TRBD1 identical over 7 bases. The V gene's germline CDR1 is MDHEN and CDR2 SYDVKM. The CDR3 sequence is 14 residues long. V was clipped by 4 bases and J by 6 bases; unmatched bases: 3.

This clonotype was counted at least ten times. This chain's CDR3 is CASSKDRGQQNTGELFF. The DNA of the CDR3 is TGTGCCAGCAGCAAGGACAGGGGGCAGCAGAACACCGGGGAGCTGTTTTTT. The rearrangement uses TRBV5-4 and TRBJ2-2; TRBD1 agrees at 11 bases. CDR3 length equals 17 residues. After removal of 4 bases from V and 1 base from J, the junction contained 6 bases not matched to a gene. CDR1 SGHNT and CDR2 YYREEE come from the germline V gene (reference sequence).